Below are 29 T cell receptor beta chains sequenced from a single sample in a study of CD8 T cells in ankylosing spondylitis. One entry per CDR3 protein, called by TCRdb with MiXCR from the 5' RACE reads. In the table there are a few hundred thousand distinct CDR3 sequences, approximately 22% of which are singletons. The sample consisted of blood, either unsorted or a sorted T cell fraction (not recorded which). These receptors all come from a male donor with ankylosing spondylitis or in good health (not recorded which).

The chain combines TRBV4-1 with TRBJ2-7; possible D gene TRBD2, 5 bases. CDR3 length equals 14 residues. Deletions cut 1 base from V and 5 bases from J, with 12 bases between. Germline loops: CDR1 MGHRA, CDR2 YSYEKL. The CDR3 sequence: CASSQGRSPDEQYF. The CDR3 DNA follows: TGCGCCAGCAGCCAAGGGAGGAGCCCAGACGAGCAGTACTTC.

There are many counts of this clonotype. The chain uses TRBV5-1 and TRBJ2-1, with D uncertain. Per germline, CDR1 SGHRS and CDR2 YFSETQ. Trimming shortened V by 0 bases and J by 0 bases, and 10 bases separated the two germline ends. The CDR3 is 16 residues long. The DNA for the CDR3 is TGCGCCAGCAGCTTGGAGGGCTGGAGCTCCTACAATGAGCAGTTCTTC. Translation: CASSLEGWSSYNEQFF.

The table lists this clonotype with many counts. DNA for the CDR3: TGCAGCGCGACAGGCCCAGGGAGCGAGCAGTACTTC. It encodes CSATGPGSEQYF. V and J are TRBV29-1 and TRBJ2-7, with a tentative D call TRBD1 (6 bases). V lost 7 bases to trimming and J lost 6 bases, with 16 bases between them. Germline V gene lookup returns CDR1 SQVTM and CDR2 ANQGSEA. The CDR3 runs 12 residues.

The rearrangement uses TRBV7-8 and TRBJ2-3; no clear D gene. V lost 2 bases, J lost 1 base, and 13 bases lay in between. This CDR3 is built from 16 residues. Germline-derived CDR1 and CDR2 are SGHVS and FQNEAQ. CDR3 sequence (DNA): TGTGCCAGCAGCTTAAGCCAGGCCTGGGGCACAGATACGCAGTATTTT. It translates to CASSLSQAWGTDTQYF.

This chain joins TRBV2 and TRBJ1-1; D possibly corresponds to TRBD1 (5 bases). In germline, CDR1 is SNHLY, CDR2 FYNNEI. The V and J ends lost 3 bases and 5 bases respectively, with 13 bases between them. The CDR3 spans 14 residues. For the CDR3, the DNA is TGTGCCAGCAGTGACGAGGGGCTGGGGACTGAAGCTTTCTTT. Protein sequence: CASSDEGLGTEAFF.

This rearrangement joins TRBV25-1 to TRBJ1-6; D may be TRBD1 (5 bases). The germline CDR1 and CDR2 sequences are MGHDK and SYGVNS. The CDR3 covers 15 residues. V was cut by 4 bases and J by 3 bases, with 10 bases left in between. As DNA, the CDR3 is TGTGCCAGCAGTGGATCGGGGGTCTATAATTCACCCCTCCACTTT. Its protein product is CASSGSGVYNSPLHF.

V and J are TRBV7-9 and TRBJ2-7; 7 bases match TRBD1. Germline CDR1 reads SEHNR; CDR2 reads FQNEAQ (reference sequence). The V segment lost 5 bases and the J segment 3 bases; nucleotides outside the gene matches: 7. The CDR3 extends over 14 amino acids. Here the CDR3 reads CASSEGTDYYEQYF. The CDR3 coding sequence is TGTGCCAGCAGCGAAGGGACAGATTACTACGAGCAGTACTTC.

CDR3 amino acids: CSVDFGTTYEQYF. In DNA, the CDR3 is TGCAGCGTTGACTTCGGGACAACCTACGAGCAGTACTTC. The rearrangement uses TRBV29-1 and TRBJ2-7; tentative D call: TRBD1 (6 bases). The CDR3 loop spans 13 amino acids. Germline CDR1 is SQVTM and CDR2 is ANQGSEA. The V end lost 3 bases, the J end lost 2 bases, and 11 bases lay between the germline ends.

This clonotype was counted between two and nine times. This sequence joins TRBV20-1 and TRBJ2-1; 13 nucleotides line up with TRBD2. The germline gives CDR1 DFQATT, CDR2 SNEGSKA (reference sequence). J gave up 3 bases and V 1 base, and 12 bases lay outside the gene matches. CDR3 size: 19 residues. The CDR3 is CSARAAGTLAGGLYNEQFF. As DNA, the CDR3 is TGCAGTGCTAGAGCTGCAGGGACACTAGCGGGGGGGCTCTACAATGAGCAGTTCTTC.

The rearrangement uses TRBV4-2 and TRBJ1-5; D gene ambiguous. V was pared by 3 bases and J by 0 bases, with 9 bases between. Germline V gives CDR1 LGHNA, CDR2 YNFKEQ. The CDR3 contains 15 residues. The CDR3 nucleotides read TGTGCCAGCAGCCAGAGGACGGATAGCAATCAGCCCCAGCATTTT. Translation gives CASSQRTDSNQPQHF.

A few counts support this clonotype. The V call is TRBV3-1, the J call TRBJ2-3; D could derive from TRBD1 or TRBD2 (5 bases each). CDR1 is LGHDT and CDR2 is YNNKEL in the germline V gene (reference sequence). Between the trimmed V and J ends, which lost 0 bases and 5 bases, there was a span of 6 bases. The CDR3 is 13 residues long. The CDR3 protein is CASSQDGGDTQYF. CDR3 sequence (DNA): TGTGCCAGCAGCCAAGATGGGGGAGATACGCAGTATTTT.

The rearrangement joins TRBV10-3 to TRBJ1-6, with D hard to call. The CDR3 loop spans 14 amino acids. V shed 3 bases and J shed 6 bases, with 9 bases lying between them. The germline V gene encodes CDR1 ENHRY and CDR2 SYGVKD. CDR3 bases: TGTGCCATCAGTGAAGAGACTCGTAATTCACCCCTCCACTTT. Protein product: CAISEETRNSPLHF.

This clonotype was seen only a few times. The rearrangement uses TRBV12-3 or TRBV12-4 and TRBJ1-2; D ambiguous. Trimming took 5 bases from V and 5 from J, leaving 12 bases between them. This CDR3 is 13 amino acids long. The CDR3 is CASSQTGLYGYTF. In DNA, the CDR3 is TGTGCCAGCAGTCAGACTGGCCTATATGGCTACACCTTC.

The V call is TRBV10-2, the J call TRBJ2-7, with 11 bases aligning to TRBD2. The J segment lost 7 bases and the V segment lost 8 bases, leaving 10 bases of the junction unmatched. CDR3 length: 14 residues. Looked up from germline, CDR1 is WSHSY and CDR2 is SAAADI. The CDR3 coding sequence is TGCGCCAGCCTGGGGGGACTAGCGGCACAAGAGCAGTACTTC. It translates to CASLGGLAAQEQYF.

V gene TRBV28 combines with J gene TRBJ2-3; 8 positions agree with TRBD1. The CDR3 extends over 17 amino acids. CDR1 and CDR2 (germline): MDHEN, SYDVKM. Trimming at V came to 6 bases and at J to 2 bases, leaving 13 bases not matched to a gene. CDR3 coding DNA: TGTGCCAGCAGCTTTATCCAGACAGGGGCCGCCACAGATACGCAGTATTTT. Its protein product is CASSFIQTGAATDTQYF.

V is TRBV12-3 or TRBV12-4 and J is TRBJ2-2; 8 bases are shared with TRBD1. V lost 2 bases, J lost 14 bases, and 13 bases stayed unmatched. This CDR3 has 15 amino acids. The DNA for the CDR3 is TGTGCCAGCAGTTTATATGGATTAGGACAGGGTGAACTGTTTTTT. The encoded protein is CASSLYGLGQGELFF.

This clonotype has just a few counts. This chain connects TRBV4-1 to TRBJ2-1, with 7 bases aligning to TRBD1. The CDR3 totals 15 residues. V lost 5 bases, J lost 5 bases, and 9 bases stayed unmatched. CDR1 MGHRA and CDR2 YSYEKL come from the germline V gene. Written as DNA, the CDR3 is TGCGCCAGCAGCGCAAAACAGGGGATCAACAATGAGCAGTTCTTC. Amino acids: CASSAKQGINNEQFF.

The CDR3 DNA sequence: TGCAGTGCTAGGAAGGCCGGCACTGAAGCTTTCTTT. Translation gives CSARKAGTEAFF. The chain links TRBV20-1 to TRBJ1-1; D ambiguous. The CDR3 runs 12 residues. V was clipped by 3 bases and J by 4 bases, with 9 bases between them. Germline CDR1 and CDR2: DFQATT and SNEGSKA (reference sequence).

In its sample, this clonotype was seen once. The genes are TRBV6-5 and TRBJ1-2; the match to TRBD1 covers 9 bases. This CDR3 comprises 14 residues. V lost 0 bases, J lost 8 bases, and 4 bases stayed unmatched. Germline-derived CDR1 and CDR2 are MNHEY and SVGAGI. Written as DNA, the CDR3 is TGTGCCAGCAGTTACTCGTACAGGGGGCCCGGCTACACCTTC. It encodes CASSYSYRGPGYTF.

This clonotype was counted a few times. V usage is TRBV4-1 and J usage is TRBJ1-2; D is possibly TRBD1 (6 bases). V shed 1 base and J shed 4 bases, with 16 bases lying between them. The CDR3 totals 16 residues. CDR1 and CDR2 (germline): MGHRA, YSYEKL. The CDR3 is CASSQGPGTGTYGYTF. DNA of the CDR3: TGCGCCAGCAGCCAAGGGCCTGGTACAGGGACCTATGGCTACACCTTC.

The chain joins TRBV20-1 to TRBJ2-4, with 7 bases matching TRBD2. The length of the CDR3 is 10 residues. Germline lookup yields CDR1 DFQATT and CDR2 SNEGSKA (reference sequence). J gave up 14 bases and V 7 bases, and 8 bases lay outside the gene matches. The CDR3 loop reads CSDAPSGKYF. In DNA form, the CDR3 reads TGCAGTGACGCCCCAAGCGGGAAGTACTTC.

This chain links TRBV12-3 or TRBV12-4 with TRBJ2-7; 13 nucleotides match TRBD2. The CDR3 covers 17 residues. The trim removed 9 bases at V and 4 bases at J, leaving 15 bases unmatched. CDR3: CASRGGGTSGAPYEQYF. CDR3 DNA sequence: TGTGCCAGTAGAGGGGGCGGGACTAGCGGGGCCCCTTACGAGCAGTACTTC.

This clonotype has a handful of counts. This chain joins TRBV12-3 or TRBV12-4 and TRBJ2-1; 7 bases match TRBD2. After removal of 2 bases from V and 7 bases from J, the junction contained 2 bases not matched to a gene. The CDR3 runs to 13 residues. DNA of the CDR3: TGTGCCAGCAGTTTAATGGGGGGGAATGAGCAGTTCTTC. This encodes CASSLMGGNEQFF.

The chain has TRBV10-3 and TRBJ2-5, with D uncertain. Germline V gene lookup returns CDR1 ENHRY and CDR2 SYGVKD. V lost 0 bases and J 0 bases, leaving 14 bases between the germline ends. This CDR3 is 17 amino acids long. CDR3 amino acids: CAISESVGRRDQETQYF. For the CDR3, the DNA is TGTGCCATCAGTGAGTCAGTCGGTCGACGGGACCAAGAGACCCAGTACTTC.

This sequence joins TRBV29-1 and TRBJ2-3, with 10 bases aligning to TRBD2. The CDR3 loop spans 14 amino acids. V dropped 5 bases and J dropped 8; count of bases not matched to a gene: 10. CDR1 is SQVTM, CDR2 ANQGSEA, per germline. The CDR3, as DNA: TGCAGCGTTTTAGCGGGGGGCGGGCAGGGTACGCAGTATTTT. Its protein product is CSVLAGGGQGTQYF.

J is TRBJ2-3 and V is TRBV6-5, with D perhaps matching TRBD1 or TRBD2 (6 bases each). Trimming cost V 4 bases and J 5 bases, with 10 bases left between them. Germline V gene data show CDR1 as MNHEY and CDR2 as SVGAGI. This CDR3 has 13 amino acids. CDR3 loop: CASSSQGGDTQYF. The CDR3 nucleotides read TGTGCCAGCAGTTCACAGGGAGGAGATACGCAGTATTTT.

The CDR3 here is CSVEIGGGGTNNEQFF. CDR3 bases: TGCAGCGTTGAAATCGGAGGGGGGGGAACCAACAATGAGCAGTTCTTC. V gene TRBV29-1 combines with J gene TRBJ2-1; a possible D gene is TRBD2 (7 bases). V lost 2 bases and J lost 5, with 19 bases in between. The CDR3 consists of 16 residues. Germline V gene sequence: CDR1 SQVTM, CDR2 ANQGSEA.

The CDR3 DNA sequence: TGTGCCAGCAGTCCCCCTAGGGCGGGCAGCTGGGGTTCCGAGCAGTACTTC. Its protein is CASSPPRAGSWGSEQYF. This sequence joins TRBV12-3 or TRBV12-4 and TRBJ2-7; maybe TRBD2 (5 bases). The CDR3 spans 17 residues. Between the trimmed V and J ends, which lost 5 bases and 6 bases, there was a span of 26 bases.

In this sample, this clonotype turned up many times. This chain joins TRBV12-3 or TRBV12-4 and TRBJ2-1; D is ambiguous. V was pared by 4 bases and J by 9 bases, with 13 bases between. This CDR3 is built from 13 residues. CDR3 sequence: CASSSPHEAEQFF. CDR3 nucleotide sequence: TGTGCCAGCAGTTCCCCCCATGAGGCTGAGCAGTTCTTC.